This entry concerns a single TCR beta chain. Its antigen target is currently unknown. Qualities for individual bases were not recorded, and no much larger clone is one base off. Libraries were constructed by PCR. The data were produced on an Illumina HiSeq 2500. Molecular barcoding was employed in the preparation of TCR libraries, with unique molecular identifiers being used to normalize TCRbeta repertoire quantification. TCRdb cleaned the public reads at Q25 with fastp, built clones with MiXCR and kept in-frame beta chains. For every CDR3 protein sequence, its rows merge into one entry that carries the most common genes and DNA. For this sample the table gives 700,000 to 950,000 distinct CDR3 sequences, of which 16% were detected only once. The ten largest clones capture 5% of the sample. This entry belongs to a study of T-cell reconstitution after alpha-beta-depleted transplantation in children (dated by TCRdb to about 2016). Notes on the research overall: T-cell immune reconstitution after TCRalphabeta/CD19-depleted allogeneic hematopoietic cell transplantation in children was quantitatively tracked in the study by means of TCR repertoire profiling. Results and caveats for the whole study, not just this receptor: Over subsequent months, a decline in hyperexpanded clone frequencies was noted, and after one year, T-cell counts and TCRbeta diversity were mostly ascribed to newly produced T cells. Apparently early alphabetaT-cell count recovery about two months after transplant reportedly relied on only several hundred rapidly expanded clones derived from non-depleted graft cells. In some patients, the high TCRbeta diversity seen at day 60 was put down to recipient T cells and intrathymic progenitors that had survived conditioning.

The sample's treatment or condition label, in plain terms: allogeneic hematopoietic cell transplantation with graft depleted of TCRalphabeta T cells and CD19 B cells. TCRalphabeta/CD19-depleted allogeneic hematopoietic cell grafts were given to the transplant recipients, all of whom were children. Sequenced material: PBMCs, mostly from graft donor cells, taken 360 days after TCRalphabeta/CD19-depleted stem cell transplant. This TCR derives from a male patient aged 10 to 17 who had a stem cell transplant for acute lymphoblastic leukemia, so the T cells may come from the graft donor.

The CDR3 region: CASSLGLPWNEQFF. The nucleotides are TGCGCCAGCAGCTTGGGTCTCCCCTGGAATGAGCAGTTCTTC. The sequence joins TRBV5-1 to TRBJ2-1; there is no confident call for the D gene. Including cysteine and phenylalanine, the CDR3 has 14 amino acids. Of the read, only the CDR3 DNA is kept; its 42 bases are in frame from base 1. CDR1 and CDR2, per the germline V gene, are SGHRS and YFSETQ. Trimming costs V 0 bases and J 7 bases, and their ends lie 11 bases apart.